This TCR beta chain derives from a study of cytomegalovirus exposure and HLA in healthy donors. Notes on this clone: No antigen is known for it.

The PCR ran on 60 Vbeta and 13 Jbeta primers. Measured with immunoSEQ multiplex PCR; TCRdb has only the in-frame clones, and not every one. In the table there are 60,000 to 85,000 clones, roughly 74% of which are singletons. CDR3 length: 15 residues. Germline V gene data show CDR1 as WSHSY and CDR2 as SAAADI. Trimming removed 7 bases at V and 2 bases at J, with 15 bases between. Study results and caveats: Later work showed greater clonal expansion in HLA-associated TCR beta chains than in equally common others. Per a prior analysis, the majority of TCR beta V segments were productive roughly 90% or roughly 30% of the time. Several of the most significant clusters appeared, in a later analysis, to be linked to common viral pathogens.

The sequence was collected from a man in his forties or fifties in good health and CMV-seronegative. V and J are TRBV10-2 and TRBJ1-5; D might be TRBD1 (5 bases). The sequencing sample was made of PBMCs. The CDR3 DNA is TGCGCCAGCACCGGCCACGGAGGGGGCAATCAGCCCCAGCATTTT. It translates to CASTGHGGGNQPQHF.